The clone carrying this TCR beta chain showed up many times. Tregs were sorted as CD4+CD25+CD127-/low cells. Each CDR3 protein is one row after TCRdb ran MiXCR on the 5' RACE reads. Among 55,000 or so distinct CDR3 sequences listed, around 21% were seen once. V was pared by 5 bases and J by 4 bases, with 5 bases of the junction left unmatched. CDR3 length equals 14 residues. CDR1 and CDR2 from the germline V gene are DFQATT and SNEGSKA (reference sequence). The sequencing input was tumor-infiltrating Tregs sorted from the breast tumor. The chain employs TRBV20-1 and TRBJ1-5; 10 nucleotides align to TRBD1. The source is a female donor with breast cancer. CDR3 sequence (DNA): TGCAGTGCTCGCGAGGGACAGGGGAATCAGCCCCAGCATTTT. Protein product: CSAREGQGNQPQHF.